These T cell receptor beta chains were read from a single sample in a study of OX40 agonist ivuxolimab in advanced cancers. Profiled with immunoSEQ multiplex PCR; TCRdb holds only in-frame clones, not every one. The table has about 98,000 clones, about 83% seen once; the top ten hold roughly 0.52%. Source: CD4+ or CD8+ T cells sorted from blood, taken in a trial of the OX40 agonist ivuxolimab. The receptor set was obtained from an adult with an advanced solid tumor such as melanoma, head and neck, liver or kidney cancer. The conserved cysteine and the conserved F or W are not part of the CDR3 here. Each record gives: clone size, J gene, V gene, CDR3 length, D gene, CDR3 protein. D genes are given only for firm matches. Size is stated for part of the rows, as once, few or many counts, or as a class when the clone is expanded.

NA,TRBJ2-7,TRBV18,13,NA,ASSPPSGSAYEQY
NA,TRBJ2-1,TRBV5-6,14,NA,ASSRILGRTYNEQF
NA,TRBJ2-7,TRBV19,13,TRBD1,ASSNPGQATYEQY
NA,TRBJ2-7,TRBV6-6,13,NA,ASSYSPASSYEQY
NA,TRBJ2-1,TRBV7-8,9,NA,ASGAWDEQF
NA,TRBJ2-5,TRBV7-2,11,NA,ASSSPPPRSQY
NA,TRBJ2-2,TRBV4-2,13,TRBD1,ASSHPGQDTGELF
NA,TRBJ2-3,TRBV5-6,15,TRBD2,ASSGLLAGGPEDTQY
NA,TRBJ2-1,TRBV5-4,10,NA,ASSPDNNEQF
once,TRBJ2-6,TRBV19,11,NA,ASSPTGANVLT
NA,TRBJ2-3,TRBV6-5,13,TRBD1,ASRRVVTGEDTQY
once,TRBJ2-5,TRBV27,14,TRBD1,ASSRGQGAVEETQY
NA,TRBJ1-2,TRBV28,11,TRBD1,ASSEGQAYGYT
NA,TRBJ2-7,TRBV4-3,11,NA,ASSQDRDYEQY
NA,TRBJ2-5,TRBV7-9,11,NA,ASRGGQGETQY
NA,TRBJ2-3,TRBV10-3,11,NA,AISETTTDTQY
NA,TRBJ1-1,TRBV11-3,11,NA,ASSFKAGEKAF
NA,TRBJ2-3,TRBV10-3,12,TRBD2,ATTSARNTDTQY
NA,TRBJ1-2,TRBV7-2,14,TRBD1,ASSQGQGAGGYGYT
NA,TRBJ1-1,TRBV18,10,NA,ASSPEASEAF
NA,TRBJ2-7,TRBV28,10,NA,ASSPPGYEQY
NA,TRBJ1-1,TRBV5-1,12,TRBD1,ASSQGTGGTEAF
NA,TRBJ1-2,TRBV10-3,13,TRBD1,AISQPGQGTYGYT
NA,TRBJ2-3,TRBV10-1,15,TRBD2,ASSGTSGATSTDTQY
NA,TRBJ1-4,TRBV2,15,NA,ASKGYQGDATNEKLF
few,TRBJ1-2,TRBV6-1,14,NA,ASSEAVDRFNYGYT
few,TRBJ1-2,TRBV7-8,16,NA,ASSPFRVPIPSNYGYT
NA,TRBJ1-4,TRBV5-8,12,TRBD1,ASSLRQGDEKLF
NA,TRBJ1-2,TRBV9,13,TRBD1,ASSVGQAGNYGYT
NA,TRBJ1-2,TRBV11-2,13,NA,ASSLDGHGMDGYT